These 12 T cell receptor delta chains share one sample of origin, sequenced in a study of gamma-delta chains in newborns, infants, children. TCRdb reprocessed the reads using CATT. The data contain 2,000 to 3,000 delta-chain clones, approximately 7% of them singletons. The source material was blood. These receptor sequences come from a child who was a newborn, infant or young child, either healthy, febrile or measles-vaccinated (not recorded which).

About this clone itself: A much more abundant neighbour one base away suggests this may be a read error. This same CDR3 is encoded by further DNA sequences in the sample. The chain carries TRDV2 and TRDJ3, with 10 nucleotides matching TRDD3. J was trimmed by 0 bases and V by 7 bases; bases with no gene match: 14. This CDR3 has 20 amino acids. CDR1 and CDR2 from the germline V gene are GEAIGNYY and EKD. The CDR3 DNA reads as TGTGCCTGCGATCTTGTACTGGGGGATCCTAGCTCCTGGGACACCCGACAGATGTTTTTC. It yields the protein CACDLVLGDPSSWDTRQMFF.

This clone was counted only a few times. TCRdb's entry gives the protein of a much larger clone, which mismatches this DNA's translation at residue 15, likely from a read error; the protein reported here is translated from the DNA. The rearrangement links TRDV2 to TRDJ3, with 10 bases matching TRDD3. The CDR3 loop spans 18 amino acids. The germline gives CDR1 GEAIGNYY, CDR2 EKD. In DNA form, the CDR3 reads TGTGCCTGTGACACCGTTGGGGGATACTCCTGGGACACCCGAAAGATGTTTTTC. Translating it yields CACDTVGGYSWDTRKMFF.

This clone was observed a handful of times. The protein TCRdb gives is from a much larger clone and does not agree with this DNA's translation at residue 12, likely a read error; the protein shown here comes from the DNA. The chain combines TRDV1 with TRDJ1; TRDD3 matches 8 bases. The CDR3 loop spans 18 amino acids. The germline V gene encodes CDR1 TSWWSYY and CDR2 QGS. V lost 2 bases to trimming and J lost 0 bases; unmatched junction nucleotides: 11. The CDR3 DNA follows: TGTGCTCTTGGGGAAATCTGGGGGACGCGATATGACACCGATAAACTCATCTTT. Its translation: CALGEIWGTRYDTDKLIF.

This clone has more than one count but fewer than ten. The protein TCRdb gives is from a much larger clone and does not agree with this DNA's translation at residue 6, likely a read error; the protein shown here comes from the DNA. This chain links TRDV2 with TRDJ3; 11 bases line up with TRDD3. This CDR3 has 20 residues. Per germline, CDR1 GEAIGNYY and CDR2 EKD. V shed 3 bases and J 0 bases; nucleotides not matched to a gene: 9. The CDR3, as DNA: TGTGCCTGTGACCGTCCTGGGGGATACTCGAGCTCCTGGGACACCCGACAGATGTTTTTC. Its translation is CACDRPGGYSSSWDTRQMFF.

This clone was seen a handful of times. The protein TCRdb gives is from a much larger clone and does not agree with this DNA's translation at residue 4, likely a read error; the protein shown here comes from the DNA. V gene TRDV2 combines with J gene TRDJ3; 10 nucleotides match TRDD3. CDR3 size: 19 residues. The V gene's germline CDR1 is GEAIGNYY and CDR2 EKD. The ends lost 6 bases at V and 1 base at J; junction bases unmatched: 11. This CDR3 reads CACNGLGDTRSWDTRQMFF. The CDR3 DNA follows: TGTGCCTGTAACGGATTGGGGGATACCAGATCCTGGGACACCCGACAGATGTTTTTC.

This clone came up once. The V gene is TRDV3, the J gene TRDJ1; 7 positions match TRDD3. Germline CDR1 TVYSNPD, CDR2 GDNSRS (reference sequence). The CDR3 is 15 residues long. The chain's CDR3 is CAPTVGGSDTDKLIF. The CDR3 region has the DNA TGTGCGCCAACAGTCGGGGGATCCGACACCGATAAACTCATCTTT.

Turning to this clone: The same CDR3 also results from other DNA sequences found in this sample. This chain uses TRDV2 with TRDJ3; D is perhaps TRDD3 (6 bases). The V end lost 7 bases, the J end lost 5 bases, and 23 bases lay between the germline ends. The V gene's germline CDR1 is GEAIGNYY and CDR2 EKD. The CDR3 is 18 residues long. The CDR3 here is CACDDLLGDTRDTRQMFF. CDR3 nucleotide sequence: TGTGCCTGCGACGATTTACTGGGAGATACGCGGGACACCCGACAGATGTTTTTC.

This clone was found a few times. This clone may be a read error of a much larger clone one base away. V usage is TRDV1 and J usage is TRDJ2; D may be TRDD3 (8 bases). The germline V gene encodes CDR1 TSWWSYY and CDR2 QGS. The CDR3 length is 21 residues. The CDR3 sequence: CALGDFPTGIPWGPLTAQPFF. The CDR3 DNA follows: TGTGCTCTTGGGGACTTTCCTACGGGGATACCCTGGGGCCCTTTGACAGCACAACCCTTCTTT.

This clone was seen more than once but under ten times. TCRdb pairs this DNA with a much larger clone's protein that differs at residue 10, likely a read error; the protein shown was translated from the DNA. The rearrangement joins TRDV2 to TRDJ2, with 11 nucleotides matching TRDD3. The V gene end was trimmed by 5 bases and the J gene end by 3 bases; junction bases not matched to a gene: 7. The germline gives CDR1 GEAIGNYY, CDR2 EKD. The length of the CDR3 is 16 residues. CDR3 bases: TGTGCCTGTGTCATATACTGGGGGATAGTGACAGCACAACTCTTCTTT. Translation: CACVIYWGIVTAQLFF.

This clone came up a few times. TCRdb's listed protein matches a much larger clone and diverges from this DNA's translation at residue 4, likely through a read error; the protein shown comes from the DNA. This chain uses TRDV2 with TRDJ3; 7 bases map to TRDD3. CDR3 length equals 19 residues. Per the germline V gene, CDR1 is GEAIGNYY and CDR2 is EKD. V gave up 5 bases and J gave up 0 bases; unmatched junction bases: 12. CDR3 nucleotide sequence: TGTGCCTGTGGGCCTCTGGGGGCCCCGAGCTCCTGGGACACCCGACAGATGTTTTTC. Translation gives CACGPLGAPSSWDTRQMFF.

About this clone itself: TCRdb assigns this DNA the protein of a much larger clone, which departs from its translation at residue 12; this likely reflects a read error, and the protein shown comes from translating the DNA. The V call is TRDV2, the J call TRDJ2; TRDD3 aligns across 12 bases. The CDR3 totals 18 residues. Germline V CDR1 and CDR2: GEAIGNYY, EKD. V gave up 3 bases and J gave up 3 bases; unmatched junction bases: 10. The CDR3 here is CACDPLGDTRAVTAQLFF. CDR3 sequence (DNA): TGTGCCTGTGACCCACTGGGGGATACAAGAGCTGTGACAGCACAACTCTTCTTT.

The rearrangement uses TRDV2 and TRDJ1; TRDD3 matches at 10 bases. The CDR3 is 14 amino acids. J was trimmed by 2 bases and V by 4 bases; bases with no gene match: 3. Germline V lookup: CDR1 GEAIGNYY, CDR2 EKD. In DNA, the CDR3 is TGTGCCTGTGAGGCACTGGGGGATACCGATAAACTCATCTTT. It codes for CACEALGDTDKLIF.